The clone carrying this T cell receptor beta chain was counted at least ten times. As yet, its antigen is unknown. Regions amplified from RNA transcripts were the TCR beta CDR3 regions. Researchers ran a first-round RT-PCR on the TCR CDR3 using the HTBI primer set. TCRdb processed the multiplex PCR reads anew with MiXCR; each CDR3 protein has one entry. Among some 250,000 distinct CDR3 sequences listed, more than 12% were seen once. The source of the sample is a study of T cells in Graves' hyperthyroidism and ophthalmopathy. About the study: Before treatment of any kind, peripheral blood was taken at initial diagnosis. Study-wide points: A model using 13 V-J features told ophthalmopathy apart from stable hyperthyroidism.

Diagnostic assessment was based on clinical symptoms, serum thyroxine and TRAb, thyroid ultrasound and orbital computed tomography. Trimming pared 2 bases from V and 1 base from J, leaving 8 bases between. Germline assignment: CDR1 WSHSY and CDR2 SAAADI. There are 14 residues in the CDR3. This sequence originates from a woman aged 40 to 50 with Graves' hyperthyroidism that later progressed to Graves' ophthalmopathy. The chain recombines TRBV10-2 with TRBJ1-1, with D possibly TRBD1 on 5 matching bases. Sequencing was performed on blood. The CDR3 loop reads CASSEGAWNTEAFF. DNA of the CDR3: TGCGCCAGCAGTGAGGGGGCATGGAACACTGAAGCTTTCTTT.